Here is one TCR beta chain with its context. Its antigen target is currently unknown. The input lacks base qualities; no much larger clone sits a single base away. From the cysteine up to the phenylalanine, the CDR3 has a length of 15 residues. Here the CDR3 DNA is all that survives: 45 bases in frame from base 1. The CDR1 and CDR2 encoded by the germline V gene (reference sequence) are MNHEY and SMNVEV. V trim: 4 bases; J trim: 1 base; unmatched bases: 6. Library method: the immunoSEQ multiplex PCR assay. This is the immuneACCESS table as TCRdb keeps it, with only in-frame sequences that have V and J called. A part of the clones is gone; compared with another copy, unresolved V genes explain less than half, and the rest is unexplained. The sample table records tens of thousands of clones; 96% of these occur just once. Approximately 0.3% of the sample rests with the top ten. The data stem from a study of technical replicates of blood from a few donors (TCRdb year 2017).

Sequences were obtained from T cells isolated from PBMCs. The chain couples TRBV27 to TRBJ2-7; 8 bases in the junction line up with TRBD1. This sequence originates from a human donor in good health. The nucleotides are TGTGCCAGCAGTTATGCAGGGGGCTATTCCTACGAGCAGTACTTC. It translates to CASSYAGGYSYEQYF.